The 23 T cell receptor beta chains in this list originate from one sample, sequenced in a study of blood T cell repertoires in COVID-19. Using immunoSEQ multiplex PCR, the repertoire was profiled, and TCRdb retains in-frame clones only, with some absent. There are under 130,000 clones in the sample; about 76% occur only once, and 30% to 45% lies in the top ten. The sequenced material came from peripheral blood. The receptors were gathered from a man older than 75 with acute or convalescent COVID-19.

This clone is medium-sized by share. The chain couples TRBV7-9 to TRBJ2-3, with D perhaps TRBD1 (6 bases). The CDR3 length is 15 residues. Germline CDR1 reads SEHNR; CDR2 reads FQNEAQ (reference sequence). The germline V and J ends were trimmed by 3 bases and 6 bases, with 16 bases remaining between them. The CDR3 here is CASSFTGSPGDTQYF. The CDR3 DNA sequence: TGTGCCAGCAGCTTCACAGGGTCCCCTGGGGATACGCAGTATTTT.

The genes are TRBV5-1 and TRBJ2-7, with 14 bases lining up with TRBD2. The CDR3 consists of 15 residues. The V and J ends lost 1 base and 6 bases, in that order; junction bases with no gene match: 3. Germline V gene sequence: CDR1 SGHRS, CDR2 YFSETQ. CDR3 sequence: CASSLLGTSGSEQYF. CDR3 DNA: TGCGCCAGCAGCTTGTTGGGGACTAGCGGGAGCGAGCAGTACTTC.

This chain joins TRBV14 and TRBJ2-1, with 10 bases matching TRBD2. The length of the CDR3 is 13 residues. The V gene end was trimmed by 5 bases and the J gene end by 9 bases; junction bases not matched to a gene: 4. The germline V gene encodes CDR1 SGHDN and CDR2 FVKESK. The CDR3 region has the DNA TGTGCCAGCAGCTCTAGACTAGCGGGTGAGCAGTTCTTC. It specifies CASSSRLAGEQFF. The variable domain in full, completed from reference TRBV14 and TRBJ2-1, reads EAGVTQFPSHSVIEKGQTVTLRCDPISGHDNLYWYRRVMGKEIKFLLHFVKESKQDESGMPNNRFLAERTGGTYSTLKVQPAELEDSGVYFCASSSRLAGEQFFGPGTRLTVL.

This clone was counted between two and nine times. J is TRBJ2-2 and V is TRBV6-4; no clear D. CDR1 and CDR2 from the germline V gene are MRHNA and SNTAGT. The germline V and J ends were trimmed by 5 bases and 3 bases, with 10 bases remaining between them. The CDR3 runs to 14 residues. The CDR3 DNA reads TGTGCCAGCAGTCGATTATCGGACACCGGGGAGCTGTTTTTT. This gives the protein CASSRLSDTGELFF.

This chain links TRBV6-1 with TRBJ1-2, with 7 bases aligning to TRBD1. The V gene's germline CDR1 is MNHNS and CDR2 SASEGT. CDR3 length: 13 amino acids. J lost 3 bases, V lost 3 bases, and 1 base had no gene match. This CDR3 is CASSEGQYYGYTF. Written as DNA, the CDR3 is TGTGCCAGCAGTGAGGGACAGTACTATGGCTACACCTTC.

This clone has a single count. CDR3 sequence reads: CASSLSGGTDTQYF. Written as DNA, the CDR3 is TGTGCCAGCAGCTTAAGCGGAGGCACAGATACGCAGTATTTT. V is TRBV7-2 and J is TRBJ2-3; D is possibly TRBD2 (5 bases). Germline V gives CDR1 SGHTA, CDR2 FQGNSA. The V end was cut by 2 bases, the J end by 1 base, with 7 bases between. The CDR3 is made up of 14 amino acids.

The V gene is TRBV6-6, the J gene TRBJ1-3; 8 bases are shared with TRBD1. Germline CDR1 MNHNY, CDR2 SVGAGI (reference sequence). V lost 2 bases and J lost 4; bases outside the gene matches: 7. This CDR3 is 16 amino acids long. The DNA of the CDR3 is TGTGCCAGCAGTTACAACAGGGGGTTGCCCGGAAACACCATATATTTT. This translates into CASSYNRGLPGNTIYF.

Only a few counts were recorded for this clone. V is TRBV4-1 and J is TRBJ1-2; D is unresolved. This CDR3 is 14 amino acids long. V lost 0 bases to trimming and J lost 0 bases, with 5 bases between them. Germline V gives CDR1 MGHRA, CDR2 YSYEKL. The CDR3 DNA follows: TGCGCCAGCAGCCAAGATACGGCTAACTATGGCTACACCTTC. Its translation: CASSQDTANYGYTF.

The V and J genes are TRBV5-6 and TRBJ2-5, with D tentatively TRBD1 (8 bases). The germline V gene has CDR1 SGHDT and CDR2 YYEEEE. There are 15 residues in the CDR3. V was trimmed by 4 bases and J by 3 bases, leaving 16 bases between them. The CDR3, as DNA: TGTGCCAGCAGCCGGACAGGGAGGGAAGAAGAGACCCAGTACTTC. Translating gives CASSRTGREEETQYF.

This clone was detected a few times. The chain combines TRBV30 with TRBJ1-5, with 7 nucleotides matching TRBD1. The CDR3 is made up of 14 amino acids. The V gene end was trimmed by 2 bases and the J gene end by 7 bases; junction bases not matched to a gene: 8. Germline-derived CDR1 and CDR2 are GTSNPN and SVGIG (reference sequence). The CDR3 sequence: CAWSSTIGGQPQHF. CDR3 DNA sequence: TGTGCCTGGAGTTCTACCATAGGGGGCCAGCCCCAGCATTTT.

The chain couples TRBV7-6 to TRBJ2-7; TRBD1 matches at 8 bases. Unmatched junction bases numbered 4, after V lost 4 bases and J lost 2 bases. CDR3 length equals 14 residues. Germline CDR1 SGHVS, CDR2 FNYEAQ. CDR3 nucleotides: TGTGCCAGCAGCTCCGGGACAGGACCCTACGAGCAGTACTTC. Protein: CASSSGTGPYEQYF.

This clone occurred once. The gene calls are TRBV2 and TRBJ2-7, with D perhaps matching TRBD2 (6 bases). This CDR3 is built from 12 residues. Germline lookup yields CDR1 SNHLY and CDR2 FYNNEI. V lost 10 bases to trimming and J lost 2 bases, with 12 bases between them. CDR3 residues: CANSGSTYEQYF. CDR3 nucleotide sequence: TGTGCCAACTCCGGGAGCACCTACGAGCAGTACTTC.

In its sample, this clone was seen once. V is TRBV4-3 and J is TRBJ1-3; a weak D match, TRBD1 (5 bases). Looked up from germline, CDR1 is LGHNA and CDR2 is YSLEER. Between the trimmed V and J ends, which lost 4 bases and 3 bases, there was a span of 16 bases. This CDR3 contains 16 residues. The CDR3 region is CASSRSSGGVGNTIYF. The CDR3 region has the DNA TGCGCCAGCAGCCGAAGTAGTGGGGGGGTTGGAAACACCATATATTTT.

This chain links TRBV7-2 with TRBJ2-1; TRBD1 matches at 8 bases. CDR3 length equals 16 residues. J was trimmed by 0 bases and V by 5 bases; bases with no gene match: 6. Germline CDR1 reads SGHTA; CDR2 reads FQGNSA. The CDR3 sequence is CASSMTGDSSYNEQFF. CDR3 in DNA: TGTGCCAGCAGCATGACAGGGGACAGCTCCTACAATGAGCAGTTCTTC.

Here the CDR3 DNA reads TGTGCCAGCAGCTTATCTGCGGGAGTTTCCTACGAGCAGTACTTC. Translated: CASSLSAGVSYEQYF. The chain recombines TRBV7-9 with TRBJ2-7; 7 bases match TRBD2. This CDR3 has 15 amino acids. The V segment lost 2 bases and the J segment 1 base; nucleotides outside the gene matches: 5. In germline, CDR1 is SEHNR, CDR2 FQNEAQ (reference sequence).

As DNA, the CDR3 is TGTGCCAGCAGTTTAAGGGGTGGGTACGAGCAGTACTTC. Amino acid sequence: CASSLRGGYEQYF. V is TRBV12-3 or TRBV12-4 and J is TRBJ2-7, with a possible D match to TRBD1 (5 bases). The CDR3 is made up of 13 amino acids. Between the trimmed V and J ends, which lost 2 bases and 4 bases, there was a span of 9 bases.

The chain has TRBV5-4 and TRBJ2-3; D is perhaps TRBD2 (6 bases). Trimming pared 2 bases from V and 6 bases from J, leaving 19 bases between. Germline CDR1 and CDR2: SGHNT and YYREEE (reference sequence). The CDR3 runs 16 residues. The CDR3 loop is CASSFPTLHGGDTQYF. DNA of the CDR3: TGTGCCAGCAGCTTCCCAACCTTACACGGAGGGGATACGCAGTATTTT.

This chain uses TRBV7-2 with TRBJ1-2; a possible D gene is TRBD1 (5 bases). Germline V gene lookup returns CDR1 SGHTA and CDR2 FQGNSA. V was trimmed by 4 bases and J by 5 bases, leaving 14 bases between them. This CDR3 is 14 amino acids long. The CDR3 sequence: CASSSQGLLYGYTF. For the CDR3, the DNA is TGTGCCAGCAGCTCTCAGGGACTCCTGTATGGCTACACCTTC.

This clone was recorded once. The chain is built from TRBV2 and TRBJ2-7; perhaps TRBD1 as D (6 bases). V lost 3 bases and J 8 bases, leaving 14 bases between the germline ends. This CDR3 has 13 amino acids. Germline V lookup: CDR1 SNHLY, CDR2 FYNNEI. CDR3: CASSDDVDSKQYF. The CDR3 region has the DNA TGTGCCAGCAGTGACGATGTGGACAGTAAGCAGTACTTC.

The chain is built from TRBV6-5 and TRBJ2-2, with 8 bases identical to TRBD2. With 0 bases clipped from V and 10 bases from J, the junction kept 7 bases outside the gene matches. CDR1 is MNHEY and CDR2 is SVGAGI in the germline V gene. This CDR3 contains 15 residues. The CDR3 is CASSYSRNSGTELFF. Written as DNA, the CDR3 is TGTGCCAGCAGTTACTCCCGAAATAGCGGGACGGAGCTGTTTTTT.

V gene TRBV7-6 combines with J gene TRBJ2-1; 9 bases are shared with TRBD2. Germline assignment: CDR1 SGHVS and CDR2 FNYEAQ. CDR3 size: 15 residues. Germline trimming cut 7 bases from V and 9 bases from J; bases unmatched to any gene: 13. Here the CDR3 reads CASTEAGGPGGEQFF. In DNA, the CDR3 is TGTGCCAGCACCGAAGCGGGAGGACCAGGTGGTGAGCAGTTCTTC.

The table lists this clone with a few counts. The rearrangement joins TRBV6-5 to TRBJ1-5, with 8 bases identical to TRBD1. This CDR3 spans 13 amino acids. CDR1 MNHEY and CDR2 SVGAGI come from the germline V gene. Trimming cost V 9 bases and J 3 bases; bases outside gene matches: 4. CDR3 nucleotide sequence: TGTGCCAGTCAGGACAGGGCCAATCAGCCCCAGCATTTT. It yields the protein CASQDRANQPQHF.

The CDR3 nucleotides are TGTGCCAGCAGCTTAGGCCAGGTTCGGGGCTATGGCTACACCTTC. Translation: CASSLGQVRGYGYTF. The J gene is TRBJ1-2, the V gene TRBV11-2; no clear D gene. The V end lost 1 base, the J end lost 4 bases, and 13 bases lay between the germline ends. Germline CDR1 reads SGHAT; CDR2 reads FQNNGV. CDR3 length: 15 amino acids. Looking up the rest from reference TRBV11-2 and TRBJ1-2 gives the full variable domain: EAGVAQSPRYKIIEKRQSVAFWCNPISGHATLYWYQQILGQGPKLLIQFQNNGVVDDSQLPKDRFSAERLKGVDSTLKIQPAKLEDSAVYLCASSLGQVRGYGYTFGSGTRLTVV.